These T cell receptor beta chains were read from a single sample in a study of blood T cells in healthy people across ages. TCRdb reanalysed the 5' RACE reads using MiXCR and keeps one entry per CDR3 protein. Among roughly 1.5 million distinct CDR3 sequences, about 45% were seen once, and the ten largest hold more than 4%. The specimen sequenced was blood. These receptors were obtained from a woman under 30 in good health. The CDR3 runs from the conserved cysteine through the conserved F or W. Each record gives: V gene, J gene, CDR3 protein.

TRBV24-1,TRBJ2-1,CATSDFGREAYNEQFF
TRBV7-2,TRBJ2-4,CASSRRGQAVENIQYF
TRBV7-2,TRBJ2-3,CASSLAVAGGPDTQYF
TRBV7-9,TRBJ1-1,CASSFGDERETEAFF
TRBV12-3/TRBV12-4,TRBJ1-4,CASTIQAGDLRLFF
TRBV5-1,TRBJ1-6,CASKTGEYNSPLHF
TRBV27,TRBJ1-2,CASSLTRTGGGYTF
TRBV5-1,TRBJ1-2,CASSTEGQLKRDYTF
TRBV6-6,.,CASRRLAGEQYF
TRBV7-2,TRBJ1-1,CASSFTSQALNTEAFF
TRBV7-8,TRBJ1-5,CASSSTIGGGNQPQHF
TRBV7-2,TRBJ2-1,CASSGRDGAYNEQFF
TRBV21-1,TRBJ2-1,CAGSKDRRYNEQFF
TRBV20-1,TRBJ2-2,CSARRTSGGTGELFF
TRBV25-1,TRBJ2-3,CASSGISGSGTDTQYF
TRBV28,TRBJ2-6,CASSFSSLTSGANVLTF
TRBV20-1,TRBJ2-7,CSAPDFSYNEQYF